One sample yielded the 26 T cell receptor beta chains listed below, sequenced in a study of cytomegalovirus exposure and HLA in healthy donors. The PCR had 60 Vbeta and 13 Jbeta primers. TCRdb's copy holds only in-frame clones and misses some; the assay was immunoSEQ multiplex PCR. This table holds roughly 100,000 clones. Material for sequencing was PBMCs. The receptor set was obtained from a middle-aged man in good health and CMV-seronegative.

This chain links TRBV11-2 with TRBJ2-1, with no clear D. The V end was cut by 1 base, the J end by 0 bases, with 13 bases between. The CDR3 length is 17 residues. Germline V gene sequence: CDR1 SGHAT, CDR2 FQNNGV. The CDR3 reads CASSLGGLQSSYNEQFF. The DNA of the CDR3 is TGTGCCAGCAGCTTAGGTGGGCTCCAAAGCTCCTACAATGAGCAGTTCTTC.

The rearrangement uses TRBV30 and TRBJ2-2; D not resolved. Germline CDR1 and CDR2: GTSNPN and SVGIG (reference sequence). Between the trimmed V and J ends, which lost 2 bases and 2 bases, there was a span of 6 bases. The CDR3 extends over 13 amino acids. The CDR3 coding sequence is TGTGCCTGGAGTACTGCCAACACCGGGGAGCTGTTTTTT. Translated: CAWSTANTGELFF.

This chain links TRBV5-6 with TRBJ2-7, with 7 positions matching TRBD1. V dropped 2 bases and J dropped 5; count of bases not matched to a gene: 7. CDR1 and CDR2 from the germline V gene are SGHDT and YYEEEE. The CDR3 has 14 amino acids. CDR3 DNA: TGTGCCAGCAGCTTACAGGGCAGGGGGAACGAGCAGTACTTC. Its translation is CASSLQGRGNEQYF. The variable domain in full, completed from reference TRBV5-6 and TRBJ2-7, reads DAGVTQSPTHLIKTRGQQVTLRCSPKSGHDTVSWYQQALGQGPQFIFQYYEEEERQRGNFPDRFSGHQFPNYSSELNVNALLLGDSALYLCASSLQGRGNEQYFGPGTRLTVT.

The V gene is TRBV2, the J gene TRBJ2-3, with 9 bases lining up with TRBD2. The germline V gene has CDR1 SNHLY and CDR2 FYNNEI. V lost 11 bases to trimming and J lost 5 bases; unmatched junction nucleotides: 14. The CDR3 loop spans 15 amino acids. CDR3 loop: CAVAGGTSRGDTQYF. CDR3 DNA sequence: TGTGCCGTAGCCGGAGGGACTAGCCGTGGAGATACGCAGTATTTT. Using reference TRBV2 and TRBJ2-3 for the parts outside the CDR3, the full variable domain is EPEVTQTPSHQVTQMGQEVILRCVPISNHLYFYWYRQILGQKVEFLVSFYNNEISEKSEIFDDQFSVERPDGSNFTLKIRSTKLEDSAMYFCAVAGGTSRGDTQYFGPGTRLTVL.

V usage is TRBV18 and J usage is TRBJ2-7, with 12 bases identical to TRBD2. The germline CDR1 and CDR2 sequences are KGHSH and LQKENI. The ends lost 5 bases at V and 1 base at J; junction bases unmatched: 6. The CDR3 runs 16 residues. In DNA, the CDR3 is TGTGCCAGCTCATCCACGACTAGCGGGAGTTCCTACGAGCAGTACTTC. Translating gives CASSSTTSGSSYEQYF.

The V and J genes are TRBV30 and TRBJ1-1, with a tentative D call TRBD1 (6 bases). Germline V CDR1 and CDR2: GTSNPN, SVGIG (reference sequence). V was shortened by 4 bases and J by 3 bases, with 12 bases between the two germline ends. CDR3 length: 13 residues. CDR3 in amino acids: CAWIEQGYTEAFF. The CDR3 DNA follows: TGTGCCTGGATTGAACAGGGCTACACTGAAGCTTTCTTT. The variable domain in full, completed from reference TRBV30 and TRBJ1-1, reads SQTIHQWPATLVQPVGSPLSLECTVEGTSNPNLYWYRQAAGRGLQLLFYSVGIGQISSEVPQNLSASRPQDRQFILSSKKLLLSDSGFYLCAWIEQGYTEAFFGQGTRLTVV.

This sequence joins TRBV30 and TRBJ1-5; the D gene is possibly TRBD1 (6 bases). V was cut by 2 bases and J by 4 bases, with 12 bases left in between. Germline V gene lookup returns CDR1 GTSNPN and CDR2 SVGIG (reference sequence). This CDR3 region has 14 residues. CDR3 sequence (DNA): TGTGCCTGGAGTCTCGGACAGAGGAATCAGCCCCAGCATTTT. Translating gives CAWSLGQRNQPQHF.

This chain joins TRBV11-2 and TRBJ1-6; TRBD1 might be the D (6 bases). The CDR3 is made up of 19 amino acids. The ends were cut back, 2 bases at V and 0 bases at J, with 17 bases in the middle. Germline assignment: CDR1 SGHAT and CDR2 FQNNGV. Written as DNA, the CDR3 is TGTGCCAGCAGCTTAAATAGGGGGGGCTGGAGCTCCTATAATTCACCCCTCCACTTT. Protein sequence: CASSLNRGGWSSYNSPLHF.

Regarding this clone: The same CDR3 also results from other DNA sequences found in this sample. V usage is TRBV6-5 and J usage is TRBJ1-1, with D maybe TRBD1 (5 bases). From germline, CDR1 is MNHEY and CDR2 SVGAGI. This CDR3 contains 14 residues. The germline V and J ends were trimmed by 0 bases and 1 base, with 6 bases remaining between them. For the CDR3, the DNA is TGTGCCAGCAGTTACTCGGGGGGGAACACTGAAGCTTTCTTT. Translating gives CASSYSGGNTEAFF.

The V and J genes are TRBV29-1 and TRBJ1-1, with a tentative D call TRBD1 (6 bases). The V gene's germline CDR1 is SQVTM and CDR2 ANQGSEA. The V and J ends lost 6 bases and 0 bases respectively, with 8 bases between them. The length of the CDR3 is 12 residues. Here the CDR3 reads CSVNRVNTEAFF. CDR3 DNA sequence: TGCAGCGTCAACAGGGTGAACACTGAAGCTTTCTTT.

The CDR3, as DNA: TGTGCCAGCATTACAGGGGGGAATCAGCCCCAGCATTTT. Translation gives CASITGGNQPQHF. The genes are TRBV28 and TRBJ1-5, with TRBD1 identical over 8 bases. Germline V gene data show CDR1 as MDHEN and CDR2 as SYDVKM. With 7 bases clipped from V and 4 bases from J, the junction kept 3 bases outside the gene matches. This CDR3 contains 13 residues.

The CDR3 nucleotides read TGTGCCAGCAGCTTGGTTGGAGGAAAACTGTTTTTT. Translated: CASSLVGGKLFF. The chain links TRBV5-4 to TRBJ1-4, with D uncertain. The CDR3 runs 12 residues. Germline loops: CDR1 SGHNT, CDR2 YYREEE (reference sequence). V was trimmed by 0 bases and J by 10 bases, leaving 7 bases between them.

CDR3 sequence reads: CAWSVVGGISGNTIYF. The DNA for the CDR3 is TGTGCCTGGAGTGTAGTGGGGGGAATCTCTGGAAACACCATATATTTT. The V gene is TRBV30, the J gene TRBJ1-3, with D perhaps matching TRBD1 (5 bases). The CDR3 runs 16 residues. The germline gives CDR1 GTSNPN, CDR2 SVGIG (reference sequence). The V end was cut by 0 bases, the J end by 0 bases, with 12 bases between.

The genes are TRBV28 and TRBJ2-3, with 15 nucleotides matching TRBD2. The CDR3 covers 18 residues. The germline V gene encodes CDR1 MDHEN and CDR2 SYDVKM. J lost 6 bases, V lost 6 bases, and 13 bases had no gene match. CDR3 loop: CASRAWTSGRALSDTQYF. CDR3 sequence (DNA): TGTGCCAGCAGGGCATGGACTAGCGGGAGGGCCCTTTCTGATACGCAGTATTTT.

As DNA, the CDR3 is TGTGCCAGCAGTACTGGGACAGGAAACACCGGGGAGCTGTTTTTT. This codes for CASSTGTGNTGELFF. The V gene is TRBV6-5, the J gene TRBJ2-2; 8 bases map to TRBD1. J was trimmed by 2 bases and V by 5 bases; bases with no gene match: 4. This CDR3 comprises 15 residues. Germline CDR1 reads MNHEY; CDR2 reads SVGAGI.

CDR3: CASSLPGTGSFPLHF. CDR3 in DNA: TGTGCCAGCAGCTTACCCGGGACAGGGTCCTTTCCCCTCCACTTT. The chain couples TRBV11-2 to TRBJ1-6; 9 bases agree with TRBD1. The CDR3 covers 15 residues. The germline CDR1 and CDR2 sequences are SGHAT and FQNNGV. V gave up 2 bases and J gave up 13 bases; unmatched junction bases: 9.

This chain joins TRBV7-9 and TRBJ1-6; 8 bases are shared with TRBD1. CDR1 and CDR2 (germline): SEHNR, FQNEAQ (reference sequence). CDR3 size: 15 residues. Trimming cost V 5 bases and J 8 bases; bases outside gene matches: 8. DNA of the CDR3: TGTGCCAGCAGCCCTAGGAACAGGGGGTATTCACCCCTCCACTTT. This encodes CASSPRNRGYSPLHF.

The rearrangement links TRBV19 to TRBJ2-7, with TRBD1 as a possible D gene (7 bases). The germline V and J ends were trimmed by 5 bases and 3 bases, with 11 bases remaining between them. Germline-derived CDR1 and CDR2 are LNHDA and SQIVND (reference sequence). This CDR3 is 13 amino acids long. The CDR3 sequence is CASSGGTDYEQYF. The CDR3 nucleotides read TGTGCCAGTAGTGGGGGGACAGACTACGAGCAGTACTTC.

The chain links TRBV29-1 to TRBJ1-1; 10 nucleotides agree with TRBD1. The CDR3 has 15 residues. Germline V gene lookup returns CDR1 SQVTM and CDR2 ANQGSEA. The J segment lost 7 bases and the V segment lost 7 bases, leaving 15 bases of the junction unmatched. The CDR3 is CSGEGRQGAYGEAFF. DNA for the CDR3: TGCAGCGGCGAGGGAAGACAGGGGGCGTACGGTGAAGCTTTCTTT.

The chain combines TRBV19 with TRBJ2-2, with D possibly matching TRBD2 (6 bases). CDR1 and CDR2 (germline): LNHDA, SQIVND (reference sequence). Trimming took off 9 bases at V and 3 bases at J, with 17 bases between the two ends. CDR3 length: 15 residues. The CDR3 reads CASPMGSGDTGELFF. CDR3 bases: TGTGCCAGCCCAATGGGGTCGGGGGACACCGGGGAGCTGTTTTTT.

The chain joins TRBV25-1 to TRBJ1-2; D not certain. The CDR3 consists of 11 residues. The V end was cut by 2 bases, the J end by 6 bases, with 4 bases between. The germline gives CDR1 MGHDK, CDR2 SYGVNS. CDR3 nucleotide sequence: TGTGCCAGCAGTGAACTACATGGCTACACCTTC. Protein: CASSELHGYTF.

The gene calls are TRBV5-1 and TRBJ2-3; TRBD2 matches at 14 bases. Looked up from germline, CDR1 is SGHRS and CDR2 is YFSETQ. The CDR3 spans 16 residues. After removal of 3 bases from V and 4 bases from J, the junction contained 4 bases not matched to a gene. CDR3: CASSSTSGGAADTQYF. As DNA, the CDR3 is TGCGCCAGCAGCTCGACTAGCGGGGGGGCCGCAGATACGCAGTATTTT.

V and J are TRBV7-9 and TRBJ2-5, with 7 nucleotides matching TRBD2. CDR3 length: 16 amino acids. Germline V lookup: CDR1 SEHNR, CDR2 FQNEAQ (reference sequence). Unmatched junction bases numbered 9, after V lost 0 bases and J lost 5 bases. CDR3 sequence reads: CASSLAEPGGSETQYF. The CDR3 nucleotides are TGTGCCAGCAGCTTAGCGGAACCGGGAGGAAGCGAGACCCAGTACTTC.

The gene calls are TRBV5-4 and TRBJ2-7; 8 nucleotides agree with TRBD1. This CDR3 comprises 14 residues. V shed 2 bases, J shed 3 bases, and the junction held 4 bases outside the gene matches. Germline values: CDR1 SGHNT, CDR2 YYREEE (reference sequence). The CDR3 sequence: CASSFRTGGYEQYF. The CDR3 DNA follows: TGTGCCAGCAGCTTTAGAACAGGGGGCTACGAGCAGTACTTC.

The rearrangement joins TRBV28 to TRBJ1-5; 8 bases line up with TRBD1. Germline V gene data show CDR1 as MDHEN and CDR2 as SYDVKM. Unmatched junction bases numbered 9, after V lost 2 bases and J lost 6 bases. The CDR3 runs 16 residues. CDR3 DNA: TGTGCCAGCAGTTTACCAGGACAGGGTCCGTTTCAGCCCCAGCATTTT. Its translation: CASSLPGQGPFQPQHF. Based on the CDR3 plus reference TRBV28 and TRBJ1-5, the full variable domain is DVKVTQSSRYLVKRTGEKVFLECVQDMDHENMFWYRQDPGLGLRLIYFSYDVKMKEKGDIPEGYSVSREKKERFSLILESASTNQTSMYLCASSLPGQGPFQPQHFGDGTRLSIL.

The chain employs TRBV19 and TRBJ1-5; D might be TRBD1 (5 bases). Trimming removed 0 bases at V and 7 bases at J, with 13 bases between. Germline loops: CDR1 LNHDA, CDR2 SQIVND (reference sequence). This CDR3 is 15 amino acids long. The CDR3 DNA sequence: TGTGCCAGTAGTATAGATCTGGGGGGAGGACAGCCCCAGCATTTT. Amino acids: CASSIDLGGGQPQHF.